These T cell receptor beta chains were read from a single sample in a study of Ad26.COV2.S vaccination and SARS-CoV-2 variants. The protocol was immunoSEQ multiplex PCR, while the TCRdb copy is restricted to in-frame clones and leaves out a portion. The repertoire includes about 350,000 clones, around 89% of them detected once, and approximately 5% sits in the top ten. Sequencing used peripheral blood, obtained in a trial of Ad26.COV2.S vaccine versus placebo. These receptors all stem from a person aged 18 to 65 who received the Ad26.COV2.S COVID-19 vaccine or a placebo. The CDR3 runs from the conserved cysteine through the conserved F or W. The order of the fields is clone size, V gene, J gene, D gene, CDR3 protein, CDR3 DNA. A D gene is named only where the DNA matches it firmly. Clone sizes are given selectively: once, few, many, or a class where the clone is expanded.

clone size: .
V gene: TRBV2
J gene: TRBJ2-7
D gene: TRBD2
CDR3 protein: CASSEAPLAGTNYEQYF
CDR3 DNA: TGTGCCAGCAGTGAAGCGCCACTAGCGGGGACAAACTACGAGCAGTACTTC

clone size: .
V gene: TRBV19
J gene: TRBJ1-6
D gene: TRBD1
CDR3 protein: CASSDRGQGSPLHF
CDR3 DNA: TGTGCCAGTAGTGACAGGGGCCAGGGATCACCCCTCCACTTT

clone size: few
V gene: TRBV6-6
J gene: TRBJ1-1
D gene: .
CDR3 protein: CASSPGGVSATEAFF
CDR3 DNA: TGTGCCAGCAGCCCCGGGGGGGTTTCGGCCACTGAAGCTTTCTTT

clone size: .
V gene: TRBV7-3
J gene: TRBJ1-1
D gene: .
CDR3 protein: CASSPGGNTEAFF
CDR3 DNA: TGTGCCAGCAGCCCGGGGGGGAACACTGAAGCTTTCTTT

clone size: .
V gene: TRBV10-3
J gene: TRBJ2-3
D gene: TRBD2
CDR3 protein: CAISLVGGGSTDTQYF
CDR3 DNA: TGTGCCATCAGTCTGGTGGGCGGGGGAAGCACAGATACGCAGTATTTT

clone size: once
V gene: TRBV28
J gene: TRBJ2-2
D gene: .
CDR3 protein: CASSPLGSSNTGELFF
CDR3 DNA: TGTGCCAGCAGTCCCCTGGGTAGCTCGAACACCGGGGAGCTGTTTTTT

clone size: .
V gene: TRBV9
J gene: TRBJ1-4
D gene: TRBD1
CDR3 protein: CASSAGTGQNEKLFF
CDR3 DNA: TGTGCCAGCAGCGCCGGGACAGGTCAGAATGAAAAACTGTTTTTT

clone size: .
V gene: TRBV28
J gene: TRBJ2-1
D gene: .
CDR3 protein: CASRSLNEQFF
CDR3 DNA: TGTGCCAGCAGGTCACTCAATGAGCAGTTCTTC

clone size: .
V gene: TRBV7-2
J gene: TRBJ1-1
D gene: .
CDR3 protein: CASSYGRYTEAFF
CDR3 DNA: TGTGCCAGCAGCTACGGACGGTACACTGAAGCTTTCTTT

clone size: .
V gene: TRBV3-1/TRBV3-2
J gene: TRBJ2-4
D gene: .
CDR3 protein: CASSHMGLGKDIQYF
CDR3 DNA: TGTGCCAGCAGCCATATGGGTCTAGGCAAGGACATTCAGTACTTC

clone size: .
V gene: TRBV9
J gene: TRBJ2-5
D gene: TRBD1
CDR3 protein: CASSVGTGDRETQYF
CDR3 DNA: TGTGCCAGCAGCGTAGGGACAGGGGATCGAGAGACCCAGTACTTC

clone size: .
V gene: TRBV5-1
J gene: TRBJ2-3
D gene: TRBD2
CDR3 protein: CASSLGLLAGGEDTQYF
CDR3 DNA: TGCGCCAGCAGCTTGGGCCTACTAGCGGGAGGGGAGGATACGCAGTATTTT

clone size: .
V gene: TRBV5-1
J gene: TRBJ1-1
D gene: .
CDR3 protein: CASSTLQGGTEAFF
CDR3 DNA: TGCGCCAGCAGCACGCTACAGGGTGGGACTGAAGCTTTCTTT

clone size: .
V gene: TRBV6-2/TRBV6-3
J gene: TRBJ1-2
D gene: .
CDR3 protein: CASSYSPGWGYTF
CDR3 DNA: TGTGCCAGCAGTTACTCGCCCGGGTGGGGCTACACCTTC

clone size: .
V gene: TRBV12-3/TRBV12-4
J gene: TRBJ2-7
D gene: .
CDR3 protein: CASSAGQRKQYF
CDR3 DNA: TGTGCCAGCAGTGCGGGGCAACGGAAGCAGTACTTC

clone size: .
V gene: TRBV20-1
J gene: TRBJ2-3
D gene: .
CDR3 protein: CSGGLRDTQYF
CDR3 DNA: TGCAGTGGGGGACTGAGAGATACGCAGTATTTT